The source of this T cell receptor (beta chain) is a study of Ad26.COV2.S vaccination and SARS-CoV-2 variants. Overall study context: Into the muscle, Ad26.COV2.S was dosed once or twice, 56 days apart. Findings and caveats of the study: Spike-specific responses of CD8+ and CD4+ T cells were reported to display substantial breadth after vaccination.

CDR1 and CDR2 from the germline V gene are MNHNS and SASEGT. Trimming left V 1 base short and J 0 bases short, with 13 bases between. CDR3 size: 17 residues. Sequencing was performed with immunoSEQ multiplex PCR; in TCRdb, only in-frame clones are kept and a portion is missing. The sample lists roughly 410,000 clones, about four fifths occurring once. Concerning this clone: The antigen remains unidentified.

Treatment: about 20 received Ad26.COV2.S at low or high dose, single or two shots; about five received placebo; per-sample allocation not given. Repertoires come from day 63 after the first vaccine or placebo injection. An Ad26 vector carrying the Wuhan-strain SARS-CoV-2 spike served as the vaccine. The V call is TRBV6-1, the J call TRBJ2-4, with a weak D call TRBD2 (6 bases). This specimen consisted of peripheral blood, obtained in a trial of Ad26.COV2.S vaccine versus placebo. This TCR derives from a person aged 18-65 years who received the Ad26.COV2.S COVID-19 vaccine or a placebo. Written as DNA, the CDR3 is TGTGCCAGCAGTGAAGGGGGCGGGATGCTAGCCAAAAACATTCAGTACTTC. This encodes CASSEGGGMLAKNIQYF.